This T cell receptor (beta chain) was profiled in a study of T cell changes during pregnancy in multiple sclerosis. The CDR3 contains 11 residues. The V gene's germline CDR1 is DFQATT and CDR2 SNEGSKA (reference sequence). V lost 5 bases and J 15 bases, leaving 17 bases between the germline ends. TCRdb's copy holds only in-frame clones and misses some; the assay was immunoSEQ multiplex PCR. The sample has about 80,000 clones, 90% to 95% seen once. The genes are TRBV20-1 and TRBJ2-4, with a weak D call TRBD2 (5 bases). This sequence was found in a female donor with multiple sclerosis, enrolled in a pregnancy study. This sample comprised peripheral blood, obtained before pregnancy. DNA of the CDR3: TGCAGTGCTGGCCGGGGAGTGATTGGGTACTTC. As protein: CSAGRGVIGYF.